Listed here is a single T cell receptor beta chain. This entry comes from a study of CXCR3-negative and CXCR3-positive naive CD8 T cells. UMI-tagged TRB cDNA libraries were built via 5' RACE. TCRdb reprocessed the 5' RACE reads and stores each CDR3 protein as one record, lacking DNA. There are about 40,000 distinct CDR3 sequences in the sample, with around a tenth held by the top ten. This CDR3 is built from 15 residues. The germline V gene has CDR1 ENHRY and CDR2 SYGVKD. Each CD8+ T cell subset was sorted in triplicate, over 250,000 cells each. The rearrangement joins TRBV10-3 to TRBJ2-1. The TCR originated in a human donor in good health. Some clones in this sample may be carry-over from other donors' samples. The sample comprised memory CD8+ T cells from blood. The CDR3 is CAIRETIAVSYEQYF.